This T cell receptor beta chain was documented in a study of blood T cell repertoires in COVID-19. Study in general: Donors in the United States, Italy and Spain gave samples during acute or convalescent COVID-19. Sources were T cells, B-cell-depleted T cells, or PBMCs; the material itself was cDNA or gDNA.

How the authors handled the data: Amplifying reference gene primers gave estimates of nucleated cell counts. Sequencing used immunoSEQ multiplex PCR; TCRdb keeps in-frame clones, though not all of them. Clonal size and the V and J genes are those of that table, whereas D and trimming came from the DNA. This sample has around 56,000 clones, with 90% found just once. V was clipped by 7 bases and J by 2 bases, with 9 bases between them. Germline loops: CDR1 LNHDA, CDR2 SQIVND (reference sequence). This CDR3 spans 13 amino acids. The J gene is TRBJ1-3, the V gene TRBV19, with TRBD1 as a possible D gene (6 bases). The sequencing input was peripheral blood. This receptor was taken from a man aged 80 or over with acute or convalescent COVID-19. CDR3 sequence: CASNRDTGNTIYF. For the CDR3, the DNA is TGTGCCAGTAACAGGGATACTGGAAACACCATATATTTT.